These 6 T cell receptor beta chains originate from one sample sequenced in a study of T cell repertoires in cytomegalovirus infection. TCRdb re-called the reads with MiXCR, one entry per CDR3 protein. The sample shows roughly 230,000 distinct CDR3 sequences, over 15% of them seen only once. Sequenced sample: CD8+ T cells from PBMCs. These receptors originate from a human donor in good health (CMV status not recorded). Some clones in this sample may be carry-over from other donors' samples.

This chain joins TRBV6-1 and TRBJ2-1; D gene uncertain. The CDR3 consists of 15 residues. Trimming pared 5 bases from V and 5 bases from J, leaving 16 bases between. The germline V gene encodes CDR1 MNHNS and CDR2 SASEGT. DNA of the CDR3: TGTGCCAGCAGTCGTGACTGGCCGTTGGACAATGAGCAGTTCTTC. Translated, it gives CASSRDWPLDNEQFF.

This clonotype was recorded many times. Written as DNA, the CDR3 is TGTGCCAGCAGCCTCCCGGACGGATTTAGCACAGATACGCAGTATTTT. Translated: CASSLPDGFSTDTQYF. This rearrangement joins TRBV7-8 to TRBJ2-3; no firm D call. The CDR3 runs to 16 residues. Germline V gives CDR1 SGHVS, CDR2 FQNEAQ. V was clipped by 5 bases and J by 0 bases, with 15 bases between them.

This clonotype was observed many times. This rearrangement joins TRBV7-6 to TRBJ2-7; 8 bases align to TRBD2. The germline gives CDR1 SGHVS, CDR2 FNYEAQ. The CDR3 contains 15 residues. The V and J ends lost 5 bases and 5 bases, in that order; junction bases with no gene match: 11. The CDR3 loop is CASSITGGQGDEQYF. The CDR3 DNA sequence: TGTGCCAGCAGCATCACGGGGGGGCAGGGAGACGAGCAGTACTTC.

By frequency in the sample, this clonotype is medium-sized (0.01 to 0.1%). The chain combines TRBV5-5 with TRBJ2-5; D uncertain. CDR3 length: 15 amino acids. V was clipped by 5 bases and J by 1 base, with 15 bases between them. Germline loops: CDR1 SGHKS, CDR2 YYEKEE (reference sequence). CDR3 sequence: CASSFMDGIQETQYF. In DNA form, the CDR3 reads TGTGCCAGCAGTTTCATGGACGGTATCCAAGAGACCCAGTACTTC.

V gene TRBV5-5 combines with J gene TRBJ1-2; perhaps TRBD1 as D (6 bases). CDR3 length: 14 residues. Germline V gene sequence: CDR1 SGHKS, CDR2 YYEKEE (reference sequence). Trimming stripped 0 bases from V and 4 bases from J, with 10 bases between. CDR3 nucleotide sequence: TGTGCCAGCAGCTTGGCGGGGGACACCTATGGCTACACCTTC. This codes for CASSLAGDTYGYTF.

V usage is TRBV13 and J usage is TRBJ1-2; maybe TRBD1 (5 bases). V dropped 8 bases and J dropped 8 bases, with 15 bases sitting between them. In germline, CDR1 is PRHDT, CDR2 FYEKMQ (reference sequence). The CDR3 is 12 residues long. The CDR3 sequence is CASGDGSRGYTF. In DNA, the CDR3 is TGTGCCAGCGGGGACGGCTCTCGGGGCTACACCTTC.